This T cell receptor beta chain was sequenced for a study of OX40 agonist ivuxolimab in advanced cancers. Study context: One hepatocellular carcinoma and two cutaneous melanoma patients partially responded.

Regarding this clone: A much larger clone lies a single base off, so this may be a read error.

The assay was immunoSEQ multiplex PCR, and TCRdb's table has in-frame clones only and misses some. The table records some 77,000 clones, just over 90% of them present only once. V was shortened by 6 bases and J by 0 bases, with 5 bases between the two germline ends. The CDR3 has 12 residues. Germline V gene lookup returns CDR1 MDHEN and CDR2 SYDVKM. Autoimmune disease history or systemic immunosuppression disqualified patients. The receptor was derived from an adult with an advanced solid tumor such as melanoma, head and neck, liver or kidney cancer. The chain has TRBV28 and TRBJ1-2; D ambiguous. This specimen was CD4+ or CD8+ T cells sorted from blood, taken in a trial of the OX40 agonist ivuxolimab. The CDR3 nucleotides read TGTGCCAGCAGCCCCGCTAACTATGGCTACACCTTC. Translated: CASSPANYGYTF.